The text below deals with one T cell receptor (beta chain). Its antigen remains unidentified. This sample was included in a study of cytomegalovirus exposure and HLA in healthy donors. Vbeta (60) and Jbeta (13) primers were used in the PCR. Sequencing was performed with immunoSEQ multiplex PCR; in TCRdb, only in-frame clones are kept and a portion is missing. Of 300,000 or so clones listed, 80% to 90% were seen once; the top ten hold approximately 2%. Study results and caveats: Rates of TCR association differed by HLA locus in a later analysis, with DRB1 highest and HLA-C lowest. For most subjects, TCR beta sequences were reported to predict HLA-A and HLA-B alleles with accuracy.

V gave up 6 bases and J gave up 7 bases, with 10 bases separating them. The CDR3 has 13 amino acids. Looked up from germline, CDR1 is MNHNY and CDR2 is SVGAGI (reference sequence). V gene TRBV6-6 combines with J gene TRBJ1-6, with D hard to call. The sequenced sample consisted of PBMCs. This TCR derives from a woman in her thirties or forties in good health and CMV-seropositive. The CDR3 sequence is CASRGSLNSPLHF. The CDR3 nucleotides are TGTGCCAGCAGGGGGAGCCTAAATTCACCCCTCCACTTT.